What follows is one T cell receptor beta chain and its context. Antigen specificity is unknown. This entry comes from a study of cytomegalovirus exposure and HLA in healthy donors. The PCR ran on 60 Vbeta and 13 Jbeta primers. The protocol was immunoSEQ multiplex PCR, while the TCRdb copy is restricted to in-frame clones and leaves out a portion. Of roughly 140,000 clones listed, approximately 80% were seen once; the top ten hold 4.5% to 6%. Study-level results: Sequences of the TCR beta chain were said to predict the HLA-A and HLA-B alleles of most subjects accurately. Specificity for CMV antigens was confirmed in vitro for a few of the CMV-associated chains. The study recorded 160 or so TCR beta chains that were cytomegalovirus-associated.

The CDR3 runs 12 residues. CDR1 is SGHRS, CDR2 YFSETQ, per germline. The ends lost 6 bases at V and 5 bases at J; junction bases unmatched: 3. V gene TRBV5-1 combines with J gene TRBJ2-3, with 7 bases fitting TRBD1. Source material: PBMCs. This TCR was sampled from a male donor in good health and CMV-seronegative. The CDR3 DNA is TGCGCCAGCAACTCAGGGGGAGATACGCAGTATTTT. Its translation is CASNSGGDTQYF.